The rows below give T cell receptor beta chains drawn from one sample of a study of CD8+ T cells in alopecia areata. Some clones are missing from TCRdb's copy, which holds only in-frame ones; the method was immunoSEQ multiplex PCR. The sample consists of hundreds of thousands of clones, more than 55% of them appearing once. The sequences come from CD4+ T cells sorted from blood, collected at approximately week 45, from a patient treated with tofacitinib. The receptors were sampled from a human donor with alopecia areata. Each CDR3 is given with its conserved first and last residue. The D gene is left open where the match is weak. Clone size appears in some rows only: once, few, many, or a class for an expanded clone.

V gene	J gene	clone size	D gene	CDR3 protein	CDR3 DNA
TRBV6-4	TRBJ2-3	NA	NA	CASSTLGGAQDTQYF	TGTGCCAGCAGCACCCTTGGGGGGGCTCAGGATACGCAGTATTTT
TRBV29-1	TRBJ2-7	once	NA	CSAGTPVRNEQYF	TGCAGCGCTGGGACCCCGGTTAGGAACGAGCAGTACTTC
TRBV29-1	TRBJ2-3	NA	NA	CSVDRADTQYF	TGCAGCGTTGACCGTGCAGATACGCAGTATTTT
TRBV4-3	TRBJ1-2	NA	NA	CASSQGDQLSYGYTF	TGCGCCAGCAGCCAAGGGGATCAGCTCAGCTATGGCTACACCTTC
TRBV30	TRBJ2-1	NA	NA	CAWSVRGVPNNEQFF	TGTGCCTGGAGTGTGAGGGGAGTTCCAAACAATGAGCAGTTCTTC
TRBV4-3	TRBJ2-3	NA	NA	CASSQGFTGTDTQYF	TGCGCCAGCAGCCAAGGTTTCACAGGCACAGATACGCAGTATTTT
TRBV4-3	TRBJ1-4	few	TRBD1	CASSDRQGAQEKLFF	TGCGCCAGCAGCGATAGACAGGGGGCTCAAGAAAAACTGTTTTTT
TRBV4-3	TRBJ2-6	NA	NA	CASSQETASGANVLTF	TGCGCCAGCAGCCAAGAGACGGCCTCTGGGGCCAACGTCCTGACTTTC
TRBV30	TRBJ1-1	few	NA	CAWSVQFREAFF	TGTGCCTGGAGTGTACAATTCAGGGAAGCTTTCTTT
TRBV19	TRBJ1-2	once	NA	CASSGANYGYTF	TGTGCCAGTAGTGGGGCTAACTATGGCTACACCTTC
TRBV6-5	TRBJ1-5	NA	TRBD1	CASSFDRDQPQHF	TGTGCCAGCAGTTTCGACAGGGACCAGCCCCAGCATTTT
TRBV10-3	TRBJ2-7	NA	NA	CAIRKTSSKTYEQYF	TGTGCCATCAGGAAGACGTCTAGCAAGACCTACGAGCAGTACTTC
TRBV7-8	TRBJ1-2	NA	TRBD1	CASSLGTDYGYTF	TGTGCCAGCAGCTTGGGGACAGACTATGGCTACACCTTC
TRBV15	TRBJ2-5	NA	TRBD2	CATSRGEAGPGETQYF	TGTGCCACCAGCAGAGGCGAAGCGGGGCCGGGGGAGACCCAGTACTTC
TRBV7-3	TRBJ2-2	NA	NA	CASSPTSGELFF	TGTGCCAGCAGCCCCACCAGCGGGGAGCTGTTTTTT
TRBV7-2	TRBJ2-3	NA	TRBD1	CASRGQGVGTDTQYF	TGTGCCAGCCGTGGACAGGGGGTAGGCACAGATACGCAGTATTTT
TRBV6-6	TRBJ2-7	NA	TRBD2	CASSYSPSGAAYEQYF	TGTGCCAGCAGTTACTCCCCTAGCGGGGCGGCCTACGAGCAGTACTTC
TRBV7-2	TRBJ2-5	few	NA	CASSLPQETQYF	TGTGCCAGCAGCTTACCCCAAGAGACCCAGTACTTC
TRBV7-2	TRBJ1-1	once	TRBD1	CASSSRTGGTEAFF	TGTGCCAGCAGCTCCCGAACAGGGGGCACTGAAGCTTTCTTT
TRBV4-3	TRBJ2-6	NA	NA	CASSQESSGANVLTF	TGCGCCAGCAGCCAAGAGAGCTCTGGGGCCAACGTCCTGACTTTC
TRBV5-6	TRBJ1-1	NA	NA	CASSRDSQNTEAFF	TGTGCCAGCAGCCGGGACTCCCAGAACACTGAAGCTTTCTTT
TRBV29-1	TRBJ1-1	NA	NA	CSVENWDEAFF	TGCAGCGTTGAAAACTGGGATGAAGCTTTCTTT
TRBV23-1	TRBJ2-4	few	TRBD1	CASPNEPRDRALAKNIQYF	TGCGCCAGCCCGAATGAACCAAGGGACAGGGCCCTAGCCAAAAACATTCAGTACTTC
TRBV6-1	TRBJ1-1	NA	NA	CASRVPNTEAFF	TGTGCCAGCAGGGTCCCGAACACTGAAGCTTTCTTT
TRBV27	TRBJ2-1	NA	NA	CASSFLGDNEQFF	TGTGCCAGCAGTTTTCTGGGAGACAATGAGCAGTTCTTC
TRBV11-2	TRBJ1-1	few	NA	CASSSSTVNTEAFF	TGTGCCAGCAGCTCTTCGACAGTGAACACTGAAGCTTTCTTT
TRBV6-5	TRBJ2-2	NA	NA	CASSYSAGELFF	TGTGCCAGCAGTTACTCCGCCGGGGAGCTGTTTTTT
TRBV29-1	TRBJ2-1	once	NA	CSVVDSLPSYNEQFF	TGCAGCGTCGTGGACAGTTTGCCCTCCTACAATGAGCAGTTCTTC